This TCR beta chain was sequenced during a study of blood T cell repertoires in COVID-19. Background on the study: PBMCs, B-cell-depleted T cells, or T cells provided the cDNA or gDNA that made up the material.

Assay used: immunoSEQ multiplex PCR; TCRdb lists only in-frame clones, some missing. The data show about 190,000 clones, 70% to 80% seen once. The CDR3 totals 17 residues. CDR1 is KGHSH and CDR2 is LQKENI in the germline V gene. Germline trimming cut 3 bases from V and 5 bases from J; bases unmatched to any gene: 11. The specimen was peripheral blood. This TCR came from a man aged 50 to 59 who had recovered from COVID-19. This chain links TRBV18 with TRBJ2-7; 12 bases match TRBD1. The CDR3 DNA reads as TGTGCCAGCTCACCCGGAGTCTGGGACAGGGGGCTTCACGAGCAGTACTTC. Amino acid sequence: CASSPGVWDRGLHEQYF.